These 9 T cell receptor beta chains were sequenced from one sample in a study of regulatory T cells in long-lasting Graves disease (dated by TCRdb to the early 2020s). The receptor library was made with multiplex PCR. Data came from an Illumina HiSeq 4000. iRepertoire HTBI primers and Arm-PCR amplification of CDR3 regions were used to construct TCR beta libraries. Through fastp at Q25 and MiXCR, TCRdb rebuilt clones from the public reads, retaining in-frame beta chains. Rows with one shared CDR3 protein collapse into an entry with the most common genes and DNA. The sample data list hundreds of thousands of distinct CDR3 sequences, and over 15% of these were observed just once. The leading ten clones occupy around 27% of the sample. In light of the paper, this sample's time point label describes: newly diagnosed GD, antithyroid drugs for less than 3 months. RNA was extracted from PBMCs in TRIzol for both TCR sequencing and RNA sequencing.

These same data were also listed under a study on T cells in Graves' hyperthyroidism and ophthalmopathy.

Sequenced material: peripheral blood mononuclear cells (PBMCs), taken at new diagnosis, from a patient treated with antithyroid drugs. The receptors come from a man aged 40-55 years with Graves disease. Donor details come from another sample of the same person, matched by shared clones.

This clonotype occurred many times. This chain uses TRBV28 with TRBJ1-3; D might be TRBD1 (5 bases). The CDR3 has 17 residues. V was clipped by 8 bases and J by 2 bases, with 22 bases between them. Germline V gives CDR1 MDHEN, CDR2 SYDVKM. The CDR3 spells CASHTLIPTAAGNTIYF. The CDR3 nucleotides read TGTGCCAGCCACACATTGATCCCGACAGCGGCTGGAAACACCATATATTTT. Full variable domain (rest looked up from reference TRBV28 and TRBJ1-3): DVKVTQSSRYLVKRTGEKVFLECVQDMDHENMFWYRQDPGLGLRLIYFSYDVKMKEKGDIPEGYSVSREKKERFSLILESASTNQTSMYLCASHTLIPTAAGNTIYFGEGSWLTVV.

In DNA form, the CDR3 reads TGTGCCAGCTCACCATCCCTACAGAACACTGAAGCTTTCTTT. Residues: CASSPSLQNTEAFF. J is TRBJ1-1 and V is TRBV18; D not resolved. Trimming removed 2 bases at V and 1 base at J, with 8 bases between. CDR3 length: 14 residues. Per the germline V gene, CDR1 is KGHSH and CDR2 is LQKENI.

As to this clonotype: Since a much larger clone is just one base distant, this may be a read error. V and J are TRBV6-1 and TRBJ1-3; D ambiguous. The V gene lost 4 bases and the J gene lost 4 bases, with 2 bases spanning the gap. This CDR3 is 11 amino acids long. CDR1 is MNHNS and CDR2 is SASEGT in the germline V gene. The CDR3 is CASSVGNTIYF. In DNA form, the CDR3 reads TGTGCCAGCAGTGTGGGAAACACCATATATTTT.

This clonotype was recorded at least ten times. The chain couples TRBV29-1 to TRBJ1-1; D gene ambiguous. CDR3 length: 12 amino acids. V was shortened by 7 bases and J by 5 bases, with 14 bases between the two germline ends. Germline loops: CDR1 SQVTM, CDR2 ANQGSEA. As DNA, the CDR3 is TGCAGCGCTGGGAAGTATGATACTGAAGCTTTCTTT. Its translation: CSAGKYDTEAFF.

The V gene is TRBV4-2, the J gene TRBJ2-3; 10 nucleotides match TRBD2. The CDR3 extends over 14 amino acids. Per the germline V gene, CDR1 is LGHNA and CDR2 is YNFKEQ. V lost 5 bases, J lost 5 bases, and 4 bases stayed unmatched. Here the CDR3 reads CASSSASGGDTQYF. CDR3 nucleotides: TGTGCCAGCAGCTCAGCTAGCGGGGGAGATACGCAGTATTTT.

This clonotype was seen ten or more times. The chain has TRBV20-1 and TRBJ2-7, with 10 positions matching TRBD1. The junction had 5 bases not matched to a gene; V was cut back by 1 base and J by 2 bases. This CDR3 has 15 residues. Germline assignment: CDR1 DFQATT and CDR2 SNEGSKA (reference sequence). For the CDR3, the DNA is TGCAGTGCTAGAGTCGGAGGGACAGGGGCCTACGAGCAGTACTTC. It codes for CSARVGGTGAYEQYF.

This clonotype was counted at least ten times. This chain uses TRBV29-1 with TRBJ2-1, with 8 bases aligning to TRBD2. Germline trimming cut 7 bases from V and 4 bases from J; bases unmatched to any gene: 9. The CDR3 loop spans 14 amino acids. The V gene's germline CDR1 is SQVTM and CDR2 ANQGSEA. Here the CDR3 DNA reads TGCAGCGCCGGGGGGGCGGGGGGATACAATGAGCAGTTCTTC. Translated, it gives CSAGGAGGYNEQFF.

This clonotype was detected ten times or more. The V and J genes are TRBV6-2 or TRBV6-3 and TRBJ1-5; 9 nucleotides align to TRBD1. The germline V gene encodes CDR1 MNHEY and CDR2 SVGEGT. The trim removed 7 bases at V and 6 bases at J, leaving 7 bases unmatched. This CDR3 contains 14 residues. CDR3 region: CASTGGTGSQPQHF. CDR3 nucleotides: TGTGCCAGCACCGGGGGGACAGGGAGTCAGCCCCAGCATTTT.

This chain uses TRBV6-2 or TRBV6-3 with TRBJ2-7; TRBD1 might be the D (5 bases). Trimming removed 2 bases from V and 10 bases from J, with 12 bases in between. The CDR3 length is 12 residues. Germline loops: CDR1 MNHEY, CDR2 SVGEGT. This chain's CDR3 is CASSYLRGVQYF. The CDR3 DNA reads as TGTGCCAGCAGTTACCTAAGGGGTGTACAGTACTTC.